This TCR beta chain was found in a study of T cells in Graves' hyperthyroidism and ophthalmopathy. Overall study context: The authors collected peripheral blood at initial diagnosis, before any treatment. General study results and limits: Most clonotypes expanded in thyroid above 0.001 were likewise present in blood.

Germline assignment: CDR1 SEHNR and CDR2 FQNEAQ (reference sequence). CDR3 length: 12 amino acids. V gave up 8 bases and J gave up 6 bases, with 8 bases separating them. What was amplified from RNA transcripts were TCR beta CDR3 regions. The HTBI primer set served for first-round RT-PCR of the TCR CDR3. One entry per CDR3 protein results from TCRdb running MiXCR on the multiplex PCR reads. The sample includes about 720,000 distinct CDR3 sequences, 15% to 20% seen only once; the top ten take 8.4%. This clonotype was recorded many times. What it binds is unknown. Each diagnosis drew on symptoms, thyroxine, TRAb, thyroid ultrasound and orbital computed tomography findings. It was 8 to 10 ml of fresh peripheral blood that supplied the PBMCs.

V is TRBV7-9 and J is TRBJ2-6; D not resolved. The sequenced material came from blood. The receptor's source is a man younger than 35 with Graves' hyperthyroidism. CDR3 region: CASALLANVLTF. CDR3 nucleotide sequence: TGTGCCAGCGCACTGTTGGCCAACGTCCTGACTTTC.